Listed here is a single TCR beta chain. Donors were grouped by their self-reported clinical history. Each recovered donor of Cohort 3 presented with two negative PCRs, clearance, or symptom resolution. Assay: immunoSEQ multiplex PCR; the TCRdb copy retains only in-frame clones and omits some. The sample holds over 140,000 clones, over 60% seen once. Trimming stripped 4 bases from V and 4 bases from J, with 21 bases between. CDR1 and CDR2 from the germline V gene are SGDLS and YYNGEE. The CDR3 is 17 residues long. This sample was taken from a study of blood T cell repertoires in COVID-19. Study summary: Spain, Italy and the United States supplied samples that represented acute and convalescent COVID-19.

What was sequenced was PBMCs or T cells enriched from blood (not recorded which). This chain joins TRBV9 and TRBJ2-1, with D possibly being TRBD1 (6 bases). The TCR was taken from a woman aged 50 to 65 who had recovered from COVID-19. CDR3 region: CASSPRGGRGKYNEQFF. The CDR3 nucleotides read TGTGCCAGCAGCCCTCGTGGAGGCAGGGGAAAGTACAATGAGCAGTTCTTC.